This TCR beta chain is drawn from a study of T cell changes during pregnancy in multiple sclerosis. With 5 bases clipped from V and 3 bases from J, the junction kept 11 bases outside the gene matches. The CDR3 is 19 residues long. Germline-derived CDR1 and CDR2 are SGHAT and FQNNGV. Profiled with immunoSEQ multiplex PCR; TCRdb holds only in-frame clones, not every one. This table has tens of thousands of clones, around 90% appearing once. The source material was CD4+ T cells from peripheral blood mononuclear cells, sampled in the first trimester of pregnancy. The chain recombines TRBV11-2 with TRBJ2-2; 14 bases agree with TRBD2. This receptor was identified in a female donor with multiple sclerosis, enrolled in a pregnancy study. This chain's CDR3 is CASSRRGTSGRWDTGELFF. The DNA for the CDR3 is TGTGCCAGCAGCCGACGAGGGACTAGCGGGAGATGGGACACCGGGGAGCTGTTTTTT.